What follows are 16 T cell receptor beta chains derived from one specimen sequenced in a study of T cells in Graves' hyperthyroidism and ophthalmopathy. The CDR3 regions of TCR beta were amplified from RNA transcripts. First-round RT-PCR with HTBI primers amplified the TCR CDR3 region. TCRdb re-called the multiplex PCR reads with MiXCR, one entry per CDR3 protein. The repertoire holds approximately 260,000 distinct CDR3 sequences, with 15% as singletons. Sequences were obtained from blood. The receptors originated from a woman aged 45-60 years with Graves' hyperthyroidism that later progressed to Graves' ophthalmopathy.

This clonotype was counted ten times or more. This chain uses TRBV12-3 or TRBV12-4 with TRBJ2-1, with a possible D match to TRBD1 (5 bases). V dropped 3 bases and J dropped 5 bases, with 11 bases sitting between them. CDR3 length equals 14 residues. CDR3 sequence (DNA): TGTGCCAGCAGTTTCGATCTAGGGGACAATGAGCAGTTCTTC. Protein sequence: CASSFDLGDNEQFF.

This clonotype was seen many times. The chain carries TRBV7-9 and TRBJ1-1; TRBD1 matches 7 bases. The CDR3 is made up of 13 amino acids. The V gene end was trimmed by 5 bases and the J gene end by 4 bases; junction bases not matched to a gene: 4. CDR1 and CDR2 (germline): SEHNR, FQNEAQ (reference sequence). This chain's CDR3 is CASSPQGFTEAFF. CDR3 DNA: TGTGCCAGCAGCCCACAGGGGTTCACTGAAGCTTTCTTT. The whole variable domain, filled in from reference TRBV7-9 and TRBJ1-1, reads DTGVSQNPRHKITKRGQNVTFRCDPISEHNRLYWYRQTLGQGPEFLTYFQNEAQLEKSRLLSDRFSAERPKGSFSTLEIQRTEQGDSAMYLCASSPQGFTEAFFGQGTRLTVV.

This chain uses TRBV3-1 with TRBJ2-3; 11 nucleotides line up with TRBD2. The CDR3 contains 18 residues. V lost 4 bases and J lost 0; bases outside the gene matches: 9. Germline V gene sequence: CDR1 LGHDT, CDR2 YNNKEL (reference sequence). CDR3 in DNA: TGTGCCAGCAGCCGGAGACCGGGACTAGCGGATAGCACAGATACGCAGTATTTT. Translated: CASSRRPGLADSTDTQYF.

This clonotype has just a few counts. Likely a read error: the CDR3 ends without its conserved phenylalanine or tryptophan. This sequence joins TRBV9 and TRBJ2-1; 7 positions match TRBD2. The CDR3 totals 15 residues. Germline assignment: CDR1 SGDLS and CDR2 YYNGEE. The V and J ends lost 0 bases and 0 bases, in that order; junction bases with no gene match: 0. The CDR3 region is CASSVGLASYNEQFS. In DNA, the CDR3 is TGTGCCAGCAGCGTAGGACTAGCCTCCTACAATGAGCAGTTCTCC.

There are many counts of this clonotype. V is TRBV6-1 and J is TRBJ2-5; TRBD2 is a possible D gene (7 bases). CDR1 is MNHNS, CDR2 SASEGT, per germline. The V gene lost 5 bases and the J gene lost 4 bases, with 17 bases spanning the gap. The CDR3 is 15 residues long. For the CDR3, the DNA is TGTGCCAGCAGTTGGGGGGGCGGGTCCGGAGAGACCCAGTACTTC. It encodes CASSWGGGSGETQYF.

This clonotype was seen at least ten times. The CDR3 nucleotides read TGTGCCAGCAGTAAGTCGACTAGCGTAGAGCAGTTCTTC. Encoded protein: CASSKSTSVEQFF. The V gene is TRBV28, the J gene TRBJ2-1; 8 bases fit TRBD2. CDR1 MDHEN and CDR2 SYDVKM come from the germline V gene. Germline trimming cut 5 bases from V and 10 bases from J; bases unmatched to any gene: 7. The CDR3 contains 13 residues. The whole variable domain, filled in from reference TRBV28 and TRBJ2-1, reads DVKVTQSSRYLVKRTGEKVFLECVQDMDHENMFWYRQDPGLGLRLIYFSYDVKMKEKGDIPEGYSVSREKKERFSLILESASTNQTSMYLCASSKSTSVEQFFGPGTRLTVL.

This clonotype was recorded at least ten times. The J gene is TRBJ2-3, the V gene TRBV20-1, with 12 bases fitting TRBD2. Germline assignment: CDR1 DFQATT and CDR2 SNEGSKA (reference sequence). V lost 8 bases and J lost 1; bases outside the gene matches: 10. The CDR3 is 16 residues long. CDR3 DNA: TGCAGTTCCGAGACTAGCGGGAGTACGGGCACAGATACGCAGTATTTT. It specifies CSSETSGSTGTDTQYF.

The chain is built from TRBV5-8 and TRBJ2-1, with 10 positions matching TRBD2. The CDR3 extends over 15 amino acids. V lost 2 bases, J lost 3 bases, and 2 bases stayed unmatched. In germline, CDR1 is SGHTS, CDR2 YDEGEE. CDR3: CASSLRTSGYNEQFF. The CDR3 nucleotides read TGTGCCAGCAGCTTAAGGACTAGCGGCTACAATGAGCAGTTCTTC.

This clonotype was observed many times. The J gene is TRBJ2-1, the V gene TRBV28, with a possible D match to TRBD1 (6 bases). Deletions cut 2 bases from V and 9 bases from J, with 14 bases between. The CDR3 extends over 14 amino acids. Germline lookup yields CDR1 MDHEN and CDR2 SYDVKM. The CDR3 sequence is CASSLPTGSGEQFF. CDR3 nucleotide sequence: TGTGCCAGCAGTTTACCGACAGGCTCCGGTGAGCAGTTCTTC.

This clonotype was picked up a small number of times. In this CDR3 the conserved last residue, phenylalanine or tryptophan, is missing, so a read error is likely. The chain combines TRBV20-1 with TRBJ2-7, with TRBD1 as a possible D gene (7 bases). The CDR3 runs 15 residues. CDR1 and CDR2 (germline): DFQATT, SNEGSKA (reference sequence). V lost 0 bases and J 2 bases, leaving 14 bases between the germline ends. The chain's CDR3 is CSARDLGGGAYEQYL. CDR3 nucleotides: TGCAGTGCTAGAGATCTCGGAGGGGGCGCCTACGAGCAGTACCTC.

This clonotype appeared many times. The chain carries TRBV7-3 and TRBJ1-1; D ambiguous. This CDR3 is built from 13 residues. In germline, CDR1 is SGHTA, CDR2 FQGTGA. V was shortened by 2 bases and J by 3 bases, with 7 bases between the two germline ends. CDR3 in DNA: TGTGCCAGCAGCTTATACCGACACACTGAAGCTTTCTTT. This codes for CASSLYRHTEAFF.

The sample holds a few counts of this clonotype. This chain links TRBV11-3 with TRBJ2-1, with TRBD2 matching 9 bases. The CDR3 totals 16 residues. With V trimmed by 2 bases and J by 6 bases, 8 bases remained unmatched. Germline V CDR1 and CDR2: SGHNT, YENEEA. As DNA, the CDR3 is TGTGCCAGCAGCTTACCCCTAGCGGGGTCCGGCAATGAGCAGTTCTTC. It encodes CASSLPLAGSGNEQFF.

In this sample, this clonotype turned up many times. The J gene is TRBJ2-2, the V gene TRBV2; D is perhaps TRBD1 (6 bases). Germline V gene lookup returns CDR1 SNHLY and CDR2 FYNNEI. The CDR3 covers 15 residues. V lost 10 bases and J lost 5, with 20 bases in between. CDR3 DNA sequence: TGTGCCACCTCCCGTCAGGGTCAGGGGACCGGGGAGCTGTTTTTT. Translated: CATSRQGQGTGELFF.

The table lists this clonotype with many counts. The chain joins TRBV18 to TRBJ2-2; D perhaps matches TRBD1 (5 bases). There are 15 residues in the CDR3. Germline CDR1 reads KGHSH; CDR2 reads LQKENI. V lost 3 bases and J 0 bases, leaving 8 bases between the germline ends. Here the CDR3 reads CASSPGHSNTGELFF. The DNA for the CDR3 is TGTGCCAGCTCACCGGGGCATTCGAACACCGGGGAGCTGTTTTTT.

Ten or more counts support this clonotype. CDR3 protein: CASSRPNQPQHF. The CDR3 coding sequence is TGTGCCAGCAGTCGTCCTAATCAGCCCCAGCATTTT. V gene TRBV6-1 combines with J gene TRBJ1-5; no reliable D call. The CDR3 is 12 amino acids. Germline assignment: CDR1 MNHNS and CDR2 SASEGT. Trimming cost V 5 bases and J 4 bases, with 6 bases left between them.

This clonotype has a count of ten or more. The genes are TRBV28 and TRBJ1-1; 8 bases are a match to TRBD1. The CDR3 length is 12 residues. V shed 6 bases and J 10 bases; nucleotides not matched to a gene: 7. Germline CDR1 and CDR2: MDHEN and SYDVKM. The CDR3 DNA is TGTGCCAGCAGCCCCGGACAGGGTCGAGCTTTCTTT. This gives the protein CASSPGQGRAFF.